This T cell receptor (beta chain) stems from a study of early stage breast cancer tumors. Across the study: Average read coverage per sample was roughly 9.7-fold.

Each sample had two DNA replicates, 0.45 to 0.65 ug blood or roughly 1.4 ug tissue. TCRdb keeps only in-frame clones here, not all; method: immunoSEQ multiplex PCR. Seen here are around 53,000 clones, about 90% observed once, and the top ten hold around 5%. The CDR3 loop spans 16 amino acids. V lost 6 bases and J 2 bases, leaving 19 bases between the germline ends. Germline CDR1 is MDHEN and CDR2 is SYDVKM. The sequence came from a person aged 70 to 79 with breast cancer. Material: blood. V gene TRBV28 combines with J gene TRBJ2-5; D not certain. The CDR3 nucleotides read TGTGCCAGCAGCTTGCCCCTTCGGCGGCTGCAAGAGACCCAGTACTTC. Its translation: CASSLPLRRLQETQYF. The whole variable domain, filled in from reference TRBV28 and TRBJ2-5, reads DVKVTQSSRYLVKRTGEKVFLECVQDMDHENMFWYRQDPGLGLRLIYFSYDVKMKEKGDIPEGYSVSREKKERFSLILESASTNQTSMYLCASSLPLRRLQETQYFGPGTRLLVL.